The entry below gives a single T cell receptor beta chain sequence along with its context. Its specificity is not known. This entry belongs to a study of OX40 agonist ivuxolimab in advanced cancers. Points from the study as a whole: CD4+ and CD8+ blood T cells expanded clonally by week 6 at 0.1 to 3.0 mg/kg. Among patients with partial responses at 0.1-3.0 mg/kg, clonal expansion was among the lowest.

TCRdb's copy holds only in-frame clones and misses some; the assay was immunoSEQ multiplex PCR. The sample gives 25,000 to 30,000 clones, 75% to 85% of which show up once; 20% to 25% is in the top ten. Blood draws occurred at baseline, cycle 4 day 1, and cycle 7 day 1. This receptor was identified in an adult with an advanced solid tumor such as melanoma, head and neck, liver or kidney cancer. The sequencing used CD4+ or CD8+ T cells sorted from blood, collected in a trial of the OX40 agonist ivuxolimab.

In DNA form, the CDR3 reads TGTGCCAGCAGCTGGAGGGGACAGATTTACGAGCAGTACTTC. Amino acids: CASSWRGQIYEQYF. The V gene is TRBV11-2, the J gene TRBJ2-7, with D perhaps matching TRBD1 (7 bases). The CDR3 runs to 14 residues. Germline V gene lookup returns CDR1 SGHAT and CDR2 FQNNGV. With 4 bases removed from V and 4 bases from J, the gap between germline ends came to 14 bases.